The 7 T cell receptor beta chains below were found in one sample sequenced in a study of PD-1 blockade in mismatch repair-deficient tumors. The repertoire was sequenced with immunoSEQ multiplex PCR; TCRdb's copy has only in-frame clones and lacks some. This sample has some 120,000 clones, with around nine tenths found just once. The specimen comprised peripheral blood, sampled approximately 72 weeks after starting pembrolizumab. Receptors were obtained from an adult with mismatch repair-deficient cancer.

The chain employs TRBV11-2 and TRBJ2-5; unclear D gene. V gave up 4 bases and J gave up 1 base, with 13 bases separating them. The CDR3 is made up of 15 amino acids. In germline, CDR1 is SGHAT, CDR2 FQNNGV. The CDR3 coding sequence is TGTGCCAGCAGCTACGACTGGGCCCCCCAAGAGACCCAGTACTTC. Its translation is CASSYDWAPQETQYF.

V usage is TRBV6-5 and J usage is TRBJ2-2; 9 bases fit TRBD1. Germline CDR1 is MNHEY and CDR2 is SVGAGI. V lost 7 bases and J lost 7; bases outside the gene matches: 7. The CDR3 runs 14 residues. The CDR3 DNA reads as TGTGCCAGCACGTGGGACAGGGCGGGCGGGGAGCTGTTTTTT. Translated: CASTWDRAGGELFF.

The chain links TRBV9 to TRBJ2-6; D ambiguous. This CDR3 contains 14 residues. CDR1 is SGDLS, CDR2 YYNGEE, per germline. Trimming removed 3 bases at V and 1 base at J, with 5 bases between. CDR3 bases: TGTGCCAGCAGCGCCATTTCTGGGGCCAACGTCCTGACTTTC. It specifies CASSAISGANVLTF. Variable domain in full (rest from reference TRBV9 and TRBJ2-6): DSGVTQTPKHLITATGQRVTLRCSPRSGDLSVYWYQQSLDQGLQFLIQYYNGEERAKGNILERFSAQQFPDLHSELNLSSLELGDSALYFCASSAISGANVLTFGAGSRLTVL.

This clone was detected only a few times. J is TRBJ2-2 and V is TRBV6-5; no definite D call. CDR1 MNHEY and CDR2 SVGAGI come from the germline V gene. V lost 6 bases to trimming and J lost 1 base, with 3 bases between them. The CDR3 length is 12 residues. The CDR3 loop is CASSLNTGELFF. The CDR3 nucleotides read TGTGCCAGCAGCTTGAACACCGGGGAGCTGTTTTTT.

The chain combines TRBV5-6 with TRBJ2-5, with 7 nucleotides matching TRBD1. Trimming removed 4 bases from V and 6 bases from J; junction bases left unmatched: 9. From germline, CDR1 is SGHDT and CDR2 YYEEEE. This CDR3 has 14 residues. The CDR3, as DNA: TGTGCCAGCAGCCCAACCGGGACAGATCAGACCCAGTACTTC. Protein product: CASSPTGTDQTQYF.

The chain recombines TRBV7-6 with TRBJ2-2, with D unresolved. Trimming pared 5 bases from V and 1 base from J, leaving 5 bases between. Germline CDR1 reads SGHVS; CDR2 reads FNYEAQ. The CDR3 runs 13 residues. Written as DNA, the CDR3 is TGTGCCAGCAGCCCTCAGAACACCGGGGAGCTGTTTTTT. Its translation: CASSPQNTGELFF. The whole variable domain, remainder taken from reference TRBV7-6 and TRBJ2-2, is GAGVSQSPRYKVTKRGQDVALRCDPISGHVSLYWYRQALGQGPEFLTYFNYEAQQDKSGLPNDRFSAERPEGSISTLTIQRTEQRDSAMYRCASSPQNTGELFFGEGSRLTVL.

The J gene is TRBJ2-3, the V gene TRBV7-2; 9 bases agree with TRBD1. The V segment lost 2 bases and the J segment 4 bases; nucleotides outside the gene matches: 13. CDR3 length: 18 residues. Germline V gives CDR1 SGHTA, CDR2 FQGNSA. The CDR3 here is CASSLSRYRDRVADTQYF. CDR3 bases: TGTGCCAGCAGCTTATCACGCTACCGGGACAGGGTCGCAGATACGCAGTATTTT.